This T cell receptor (beta chain) was captured by sequencing in a study of blood T cell repertoires in COVID-19. Study information: Both acute and convalescent COVID-19 samples were obtained from the United States, Italy and Spain. From T cells, B-cell-depleted T cells, or PBMCs came the material, which was cDNA or gDNA.

With 1 base clipped from V and 10 bases from J, the junction kept 5 bases outside the gene matches. CDR1 is LGHDT, CDR2 YNNKEL, per germline (reference sequence). CDR3 length: 15 amino acids. Original analysis: Amplification with reference gene primers provided the estimates of nucleated cell counts. Only in-frame clones appear in the TCRdb table, and some are missing; sequencing was by immunoSEQ multiplex PCR. V and J calls and clone size are copied from that table; D and trimming were computed from the DNA. This table holds 150,000 to 160,000 clones, about 80% found once. The chain carries TRBV3-1 (or the pseudogene TRBV3-2) and TRBJ1-6; 9 positions match TRBD1. Sequencing was done on a sample of peripheral blood. The sequence was obtained from a man in his 60s with acute or convalescent COVID-19. The CDR3 DNA reads as TGTGCCAGCAGCCAAGGGACAGGGGATAGGTCACCCCTCCACTTT. Translating it yields CASSQGTGDRSPLHF.